These T cell receptor beta chains were read from a single sample in a study of early T cells in non-severe SARS-CoV-2 infection. MiXCR, applied by TCRdb to the 5' RACE reads, yields one record per CDR3 protein. Of 45,000 to 65,000 distinct CDR3 sequences in the sample, more than 10% were seen once. The sequencing used whole blood, collected at baseline. Receptor source: an adult who was a healthcare worker with PCR-confirmed SARS-CoV-2 infection or an uninfected control (not recorded which). Both conserved end residues are part of each CDR3. A D gene is named only where the DNA matches it firmly. A clone size is listed for some rows: how often the clone was seen (once, few, many), or a class if it is expanded.

clone_size j_call v_call d_call cdr3_aa cdr3_nt
many TRBJ2-1 TRBV6-1 TRBD1 CASSERRTGRNEQFF TGTGCCAGCAGTGAAAGAAGGACAGGGCGGAATGAGCAGTTCTTC
few TRBJ2-1 TRBV6-1 TRBD1 CASSEAPGQEGEQFF TGTGCCAGCAGTGAAGCCCCGGGACAGGAGGGTGAGCAGTTCTTC
few TRBJ2-2 TRBV27 - CASSFSTGELFF TGTGCCAGCAGTTTTAGCACCGGGGAGCTGTTTTTT
medium-sized TRBJ2-2 TRBV7-8 - CASSLDSATNTGELFF TGTGCCAGCAGCTTAGACAGCGCGACGAACACCGGGGAGCTGTTTTTT
- TRBJ1-6 TRBV28 - CASSSGQNSPLHF TGTGCCAGCAGTTCGGGACAAAATTCACCCCTCCACTTT
- TRBJ1-2 TRBV20-1 - CSAREQLYGYTF TGCAGTGCTAGAGAACAGCTCTATGGCTACACCTTC
few TRBJ2-1 TRBV6-5 TRBD2 CASSRLAGGPAEQFF TGTGCCAGCAGTCGACTAGCGGGAGGGCCGGCTGAGCAGTTCTTC
few TRBJ2-5 TRBV29-1 - CSASLFGGQETQYF TGCAGCGCGAGCCTATTTGGGGGCCAAGAGACCCAGTACTTC
many TRBJ2-1 TRBV28 TRBD2 CASTLLGLAGYNEQFF TGTGCCAGCACCTTATTGGGGCTAGCGGGCTACAATGAGCAGTTCTTC
- TRBJ1-1 TRBV5-1 - CASSLGVMNTEAFF TGCGCCAGCAGCTTGGGAGTCATGAACACTGAAGCTTTCTTT
- TRBJ2-5 TRBV15 TRBD1 CATSPRTGPSETQYF TGTGCCACCAGCCCCCGGACAGGACCCTCGGAGACCCAGTACTTC
medium-sized TRBJ2-3 TRBV2 - CASTRSDTQYF TGTGCCAGCACTAGATCAGATACGCAGTATTTT
- TRBJ2-4 TRBV7-3 - CASSVGPLADIQYF TGTGCCAGCTCCGTGGGACCGTTGGCGGACATTCAGTACTTC
- TRBJ1-5 TRBV18 - CASSPLGSGNQPQHF TGTGCCAGCTCACCATTAGGGAGTGGCAATCAGCCCCAGCATTTT
medium-sized TRBJ2-1 TRBV12-3/TRBV12-4 - CASGSGLGVRNEQFF TGTGCCAGCGGTTCAGGGCTTGGGGTCCGAAATGAGCAGTTCTTC
many TRBJ2-2 TRBV7-6 - CASSLAGEGELFF TGTGCCAGCAGCTTAGCGGGAGAGGGGGAGCTGTTTTTT
- TRBJ1-5 TRBV20-1 TRBD1 CSAVGTGTGNQPQHF TGCAGTGCCGTCGGGACAGGGACAGGCAATCAGCCCCAGCATTTT
- TRBJ2-3 TRBV15 TRBD2 CATSRAQAGATDTQYF TGTGCCACCAGCAGAGCTCAAGCGGGAGCCACAGATACGCAGTATTTT
few TRBJ1-2 TRBV5-6 - CASKAANYGYTF TGTGCCAGCAAAGCAGCAAACTATGGCTACACCTTC
- TRBJ2-3 TRBV7-9 TRBD1 CASSPEGHPGQGSDTQYF TGTGCCAGCAGCCCCGAGGGACACCCGGGACAGGGGTCAGATACGCAGTATTTT
few TRBJ2-7 TRBV13 TRBD1 CASSLRGQNSYEQYF TGTGCCAGCAGCTTACGGGGACAGAATTCCTACGAGCAGTACTTC
medium-sized TRBJ2-4 TRBV29-1 - CSVYWPGENIQYF TGCAGCGTTTATTGGCCAGGGGAAAACATTCAGTACTTC
many TRBJ1-5 TRBV27 - CASSWGQGQPQHF TGTGCCAGCAGTTGGGGGCAGGGTCAGCCCCAGCATTTT
- TRBJ2-5 TRBV4-3 TRBD2 CASSRGAGGPRETQYF TGCGCCAGCAGCCGGGGAGCGGGAGGGCCACGGGAGACCCAGTACTTC
- TRBJ2-7 TRBV28 - CASSPRTVYEQYF TGTGCCAGCAGTCCCCGGACCGTCTACGAGCAGTACTTC
- TRBJ2-1 TRBV10-3 - CAISEGEFDEQFF TGTGCCATCAGTGAAGGGGAGTTCGATGAGCAGTTCTTC
many TRBJ2-3 TRBV28 TRBD2 CASSFSRRGGQTSTDTQYF TGTGCCAGCAGTTTCTCCCGCCGGGGGGGACAAACTAGCACAGATACGCAGTATTTT
many TRBJ2-1 TRBV10-3 - CAISSFDEEQFF TGTGCCATCAGTTCCTTCGACGAGGAGCAGTTCTTC
many TRBJ1-1 TRBV5-4 - CASSLGWDVDTEAFF TGTGCCAGCAGCCTGGGCTGGGACGTGGACACTGAAGCTTTCTTT
few TRBJ1-2 TRBV7-9 - CASSSGEGSRANYGYTF TGTGCCAGCAGCTCTGGGGAGGGGTCGAGAGCTAACTATGGCTACACCTTC
- TRBJ2-2 TRBV12-3/TRBV12-4 TRBD1 CASRDSYTGELFF TGTGCCAGCCGGGACAGCTACACCGGGGAGCTGTTTTTT
few TRBJ2-7 TRBV5-1 TRBD2 CASSPGRGLAYEQYF TGCGCCAGCAGCCCAGGAAGGGGACTAGCCTACGAGCAGTACTTC
- TRBJ2-2 TRBV11-2 TRBD1 CASSFGTANTGELFF TGTGCCAGCAGCTTCGGGACAGCGAACACCGGGGAGCTGTTTTTT
- TRBJ1-1 TRBV2 - CASSVVAEAFF TGTGCCAGCAGTGTGGTGGCGGAAGCTTTCTTT
- TRBJ2-7 TRBV15 - CATSRVAGTNYEQYF TGTGCCACCAGCAGAGTTGCGGGAACCAACTACGAGCAGTACTTC
- TRBJ2-7 TRBV2 TRBD1 CASKRSPQGASYEQYF TGTGCCAGCAAAAGGTCCCCACAGGGGGCATCCTACGAGCAGTACTTC
few TRBJ1-5 TRBV4-2 - CASSQEGNSNQPQHF TGTGCCAGCAGCCAAGAGGGGAATAGCAATCAGCCCCAGCATTTT
few TRBJ1-6 TRBV6-2/TRBV6-3 - CASRRNRDSPLHF TGTGCCAGCAGACGTAACAGGGATTCACCCCTCCACTTT
- TRBJ1-5 TRBV7-2 TRBD1 CASSPTGEYQPQHF TGTGCCAGCAGCCCGACAGGGGAATATCAGCCCCAGCATTTT
few TRBJ2-5 TRBV21-1 - CASSKGSRSSQYF TGTGCCAGCAGCAAAGGGTCCAGGTCGTCCCAGTACTTC
few TRBJ1-2 TRBV18 - CASSPGQKTNYGYTF TGTGCCAGCTCACCAGGACAGAAAACTAACTATGGCTACACCTTC
- TRBJ2-5 TRBV28 TRBD2 CASSLPEGGVKTQYF TGTGCCAGCAGCCTACCAGAGGGAGGGGTAAAGACCCAGTACTTC
many TRBJ2-7 TRBV6-2/TRBV6-3 - CASTAMAMGEAYEQYF TGTGCCAGCACCGCCATGGCTATGGGGGAAGCCTACGAGCAGTACTTC
- TRBJ2-3 TRBV4-3 - CASSQGTSTDTQYF TGCGCCAGCAGCCAAGGGACTAGCACAGATACGCAGTATTTT
few TRBJ2-7 TRBV20-1 - CTQPGRSYEQYF TGCACCCAACCGGGACGGTCCTACGAGCAGTACTTC
- TRBJ2-2 TRBV7-2 TRBD2 CASSLGLLAGGTGELFF TGTGCCAGCAGCTTAGGTCTCCTAGCGGGAGGAACCGGGGAGCTGTTTTTT
- TRBJ2-1 TRBV24-1 TRBD1 CATSDLVRGRGEEQFF TGTGCCACCAGTGATTTGGTCAGGGGGCGAGGGGAGGAGCAGTTCTTC